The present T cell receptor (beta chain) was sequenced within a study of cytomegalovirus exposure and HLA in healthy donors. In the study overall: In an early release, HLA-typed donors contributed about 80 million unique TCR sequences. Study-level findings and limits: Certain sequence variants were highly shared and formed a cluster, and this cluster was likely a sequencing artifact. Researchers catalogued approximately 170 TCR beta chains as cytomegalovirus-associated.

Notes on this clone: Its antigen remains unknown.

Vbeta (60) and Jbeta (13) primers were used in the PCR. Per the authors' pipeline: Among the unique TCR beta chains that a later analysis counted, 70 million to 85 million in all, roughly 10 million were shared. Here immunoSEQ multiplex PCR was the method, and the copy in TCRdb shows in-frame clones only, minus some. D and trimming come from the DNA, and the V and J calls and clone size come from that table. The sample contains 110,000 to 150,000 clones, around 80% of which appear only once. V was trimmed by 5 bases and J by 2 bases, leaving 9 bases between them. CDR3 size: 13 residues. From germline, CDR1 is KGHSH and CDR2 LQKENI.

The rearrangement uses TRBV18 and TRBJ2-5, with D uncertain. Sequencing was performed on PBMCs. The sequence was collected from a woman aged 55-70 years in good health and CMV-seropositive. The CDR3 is CASSTKAQETQYF. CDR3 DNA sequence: TGTGCCAGCTCAACCAAAGCTCAAGAGACCCAGTACTTC.